This is a list of T cell receptor beta chains from one sample in a study of shared clonotypes between healthy human individuals. TCRdb's copy holds only in-frame clones and misses some; the assay was immunoSEQ multiplex PCR. The sample contains fewer than 3 million clones, around 90% of which appear only once. Source material: naive CD4+ T cells from PBMCs. Receptor source: a man aged 18 to 30 in good health. Some clones in this sample may be carry-over from other donors' samples. Both conserved end residues are part of each CDR3. A D gene is named only where the DNA matches it firmly. A clone size is listed for some rows: how often the clone was seen (once, few, many), or a class if it is expanded.

abundance	d_gene	v_gene	j_gene	CDR3aa	CDR3nt
-	TRBD2	TRBV19	TRBJ2-1	CASSRLAEPYNEQFF	TGTGCCAGTAGTAGACTAGCGGAGCCCTACAATGAGCAGTTCTTC
-	-	TRBV5-1	TRBJ1-1	CASSAPDTEAFF	TGCGCCAGCAGCGCCCCGGACACTGAAGCTTTCTTT
-	TRBD2	TRBV2	TRBJ2-1	CASSEGLAGVNEQFF	TGTGCCAGCAGTGAAGGGCTAGCGGGAGTAAATGAGCAGTTCTTC
-	TRBD2	TRBV7-9	TRBJ2-1	CASSFVRASGSLRLFF	TGTGCCAGCAGCTTTGTCCGAGCTAGCGGGAGCTTAAGGCTGTTCTTC
-	-	TRBV20-1	TRBJ1-2	CSARVGYGYTF	TGCAGTGCTAGAGTGGGGTATGGCTACACCTTC
-	-	TRBV29-1	TRBJ2-1	CSASPPAATNEQFF	TGCAGCGCCTCCCCCCCCGCTGCGACGAATGAGCAGTTCTTC
-	TRBD1	TRBV28	TRBJ1-6	CASSRDRGHNSPLHF	TGTGCCAGCAGCCGGGACAGGGGGCATAATTCACCCCTCCACTTT
-	-	TRBV5-1	TRBJ2-7	CASSLGRLYEQYF	TGCGCCAGCAGCTTGGGACGGCTATACGAGCAGTACTTC
few	-	TRBV5-5	TRBJ2-2	CASSLAVVTAGELFF	TGTGCCAGCAGCTTGGCGGTGGTTACAGCCGGGGAGCTGTTTTTT
-	TRBD2	TRBV11-2	TRBJ2-7	CASTRTSGNYEQYF	TGTGCCAGCACAAGGACTAGCGGAAACTACGAGCAGTACTTC
once	-	TRBV9	TRBJ1-4	CASSPTGAGGGEKLFF	TGTGCCAGCAGCCCGACTGGGGCAGGCGGGGGTGAAAAACTGTTTTTT
-	TRBD1	TRBV19	TRBJ1-2	CASSSGTANYGYTF	TGTGCCAGTAGTTCCGGGACAGCCAACTATGGCTACACCTTC
-	TRBD1	TRBV10-3	TRBJ1-1	CATTDRENTEAFF	TGTGCCACGACGGACAGGGAGAACACTGAAGCTTTCTTT
-	-	TRBV18	TRBJ1-2	CASSPPGWGRTIYGYTF	TGTGCCAGCTCACCACCGGGGTGGGGACGGACTATATATGGCTACACCTTC
once	TRBD1	TRBV6-1	TRBJ1-6	CASSAFSAGGSPLHF	TGTGCCAGCAGTGCCTTCAGTGCAGGGGGATCACCCCTCCACTTT
-	-	TRBV7-8	TRBJ2-7	CASSLLAPTPHEQYF	TGTGCCAGCAGCCTACTAGCTCCGACCCCCCACGAGCAGTACTTC
-	-	TRBV7-3	TRBJ2-7	CASSPQGASPYEQYF	TGTGCCAGCAGCCCACAGGGAGCCTCTCCCTACGAGCAGTACTTC
-	-	TRBV5-1	TRBJ2-7	CASSLKTVDSSYEQYF	TGCGCCAGCAGCCTAAAAACGGTGGATAGCTCCTACGAGCAGTACTTC
-	-	TRBV10-3	TRBJ1-2	CAISKVESNYGYTF	TGTGCCATCAGTAAGGTGGAAAGTAACTATGGCTACACCTTC
-	-	TRBV5-1	TRBJ2-7	CASSREGPASYEQYF	TGCGCCAGCAGTCGGGAAGGACCAGCCAGCTACGAGCAGTACTTC
-	-	TRBV13	TRBJ2-7	CASSLVGHREDSYEQYF	TGTGCCAGCAGCTTAGTGGGTCATCGGGAAGACTCCTACGAGCAGTACTTC
-	-	TRBV5-4	TRBJ2-1	CASSFVHRNNEQFF	TGTGCCAGCAGCTTTGTTCACAGGAACAATGAGCAGTTCTTC
-	-	TRBV19	TRBJ2-3	CASSPLYARERGTDTQYF	TGTGCCAGTAGTCCCCTTTATGCGAGGGAGAGGGGCACAGATACGCAGTATTTT
-	-	TRBV28	TRBJ1-5	CASSLRQGTQPQHF	TGTGCCAGCAGTTTAAGGCAGGGTACCCAGCCCCAGCATTTT
once	TRBD1	TRBV6-1	TRBJ1-2	CASSATGGGYGYTF	TGTGCCAGCAGTGCTACAGGGGGTGGCTATGGCTACACCTTC
-	-	TRBV9	TRBJ2-1	CASSVVGESEQFF	TGTGCCAGCAGCGTAGTTGGAGAGTCAGAGCAGTTCTTC